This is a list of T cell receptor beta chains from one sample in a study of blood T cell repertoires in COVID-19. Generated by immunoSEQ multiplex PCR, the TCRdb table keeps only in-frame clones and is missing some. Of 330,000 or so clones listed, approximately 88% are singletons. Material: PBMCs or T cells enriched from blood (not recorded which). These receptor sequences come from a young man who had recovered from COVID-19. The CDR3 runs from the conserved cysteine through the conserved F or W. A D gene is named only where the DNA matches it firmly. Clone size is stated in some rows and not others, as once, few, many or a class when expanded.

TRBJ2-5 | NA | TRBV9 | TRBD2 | TGTGCCAGCAGCGTAGCTTCAGGCGGGGGGGAGACCCAGTACTTC | CASSVASGGGETQYF
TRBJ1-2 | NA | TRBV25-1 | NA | TGTGCCAGCGGAGCTAACTATGGCTACACCTTC | CASGANYGYTF
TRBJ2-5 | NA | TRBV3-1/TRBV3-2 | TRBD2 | TGTGCCAGCAGCCCCCGTGGAAGGGAGGGGACCCAGTACTTC | CASSPRGREGTQYF
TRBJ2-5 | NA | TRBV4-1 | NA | TGCGCCAGCAGCTCCCAACCTTGGGGGCGACAAGAGACCCAGTACTTC | CASSSQPWGRQETQYF
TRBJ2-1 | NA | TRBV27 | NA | TGTGCCAGCAGTCTGGACAGAAATTACAATGAGCAGTTCTTC | CASSLDRNYNEQFF
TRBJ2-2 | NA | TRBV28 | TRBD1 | TGTGCCAGCAGTTCCAGGAGGACAGGGGTGAACACCGGGGAGCTGTTTTTT | CASSSRRTGVNTGELFF
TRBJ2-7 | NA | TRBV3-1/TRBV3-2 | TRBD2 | TGTGCCAGCAGCCGACTAGCGGGGGGGGCTTACGAGCAGTACTTC | CASSRLAGGAYEQYF
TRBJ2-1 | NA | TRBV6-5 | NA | TGTGCCAGCACCCCTGGGGGGTCGGACAATGAGCAGTTCTTC | CASTPGGSDNEQFF
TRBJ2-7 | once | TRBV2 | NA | TGTGCCAGCAGCCCGGGACACTCCCTTGAAGAGCAGTACTTC | CASSPGHSLEEQYF
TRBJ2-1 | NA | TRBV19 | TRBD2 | TGTGCCAGTACCCCGACTAGCGGGGGCAGTTTGGTTGAGCAGTTCTTC | CASTPTSGGSLVEQFF
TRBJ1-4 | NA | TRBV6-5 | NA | TGTGCCAGCAGTTACAGAGGGAAGAATGAAAAACTGTTTTTT | CASSYRGKNEKLFF
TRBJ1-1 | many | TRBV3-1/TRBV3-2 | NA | TGTGCCAGCAGCCCTGACAGTAACACTGAAGCTTTCTTT | CASSPDSNTEAFF
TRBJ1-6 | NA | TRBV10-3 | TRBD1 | TGTGCCATCAGTGAGGTTGAGGGGGCCGGTTCACCCCTCCACTTT | CAISEVEGAGSPLHF
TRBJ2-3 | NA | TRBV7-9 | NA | TGTGCCAGCAGCCATACTAGCACAGATACGCAGTATTTT | CASSHTSTDTQYF
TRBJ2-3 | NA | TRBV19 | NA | TGTGCCAGTAGTATCACAACTCAGGGGCTAAGCACAGATACGCAGTATTTT | CASSITTQGLSTDTQYF
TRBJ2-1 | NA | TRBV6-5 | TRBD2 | TGTGCCAGGATAGCGGGGGCCCACTCCTACAATGAGCAGTTCTTC | CARIAGAHSYNEQFF
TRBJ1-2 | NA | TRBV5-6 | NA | TGTGCCAGCAGCTTCGTCCGGGGTAGCTATGGCTACACCTTC | CASSFVRGSYGYTF
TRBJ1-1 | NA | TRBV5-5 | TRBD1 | TGTGCCAGCAGCTTTGTGGCAGGGGGTATGTACACTGAAGCTTTCTTT | CASSFVAGGMYTEAFF
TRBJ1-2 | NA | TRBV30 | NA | TGTGCCTGGAGACAGTCCCTGAATAACTATGGCTACACCTTC | CAWRQSLNNYGYTF
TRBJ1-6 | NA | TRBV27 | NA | TGTGCCAGCAGTTTATTCCCGGGCTCCTATAATTCACCCCTCCACTTT | CASSLFPGSYNSPLHF
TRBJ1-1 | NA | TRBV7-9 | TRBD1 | TGTGCCAGCAGCTTGATGGCAGGGGGCCCCACTGAAGCTTTCTTT | CASSLMAGGPTEAFF
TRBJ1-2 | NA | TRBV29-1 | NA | TGCAGCGTTGAAGATCGTAACAGTCGCTATGGCTACACCTTC | CSVEDRNSRYGYTF
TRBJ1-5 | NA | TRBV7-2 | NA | TGTGCCAGCAGCTTAATATCCAACAGGGTTGGCAATCAGCCCCAGCATTTT | CASSLISNRVGNQPQHF
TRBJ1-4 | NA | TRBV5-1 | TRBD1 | TGCGCCAGCAGCCCTGGACAGGCAACCTATACTACTAATGAAAAACTGTTTTTT | CASSPGQATYTTNEKLFF
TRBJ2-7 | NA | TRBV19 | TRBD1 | TGTGCCAGTAGTATAGTTTCCTCGACGAGAAAAACAGGGGCCGAGCAGTACTTC | CASSIVSSTRKTGAEQYF
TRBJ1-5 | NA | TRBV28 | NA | TGTGCCAGCAGTTTCGACCCACTAGGAGGGTCGCGTCAGCCCCAGCATTTT | CASSFDPLGGSRQPQHF
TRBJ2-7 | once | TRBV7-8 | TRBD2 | TGTGCCAGCACCTTGGGGCCTGGCGGGGGGTCCTACGAGCAGTACTTC | CASTLGPGGGSYEQYF
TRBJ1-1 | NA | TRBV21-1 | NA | TGTGCCAGCAGCATACCCGGGACAGGGGGCGGTGAAGCTTTCTTT | CASSIPGTGGGEAFF
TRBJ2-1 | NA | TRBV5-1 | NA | TGCGCCAGCAGCGATCGCGGGGGCTCCAGCTCCTACAATGAGCAGTTCTTC | CASSDRGGSSSYNEQFF
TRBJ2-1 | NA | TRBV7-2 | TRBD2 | TGTGCCAGCAGCTTAATGGGACTAGCCCGGAATGAGCAGTTCTTC | CASSLMGLARNEQFF
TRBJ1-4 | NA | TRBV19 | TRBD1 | TGTGCCAGTAATTACAGGGGGAGTAATGAAAAACTGTTTTTT | CASNYRGSNEKLFF
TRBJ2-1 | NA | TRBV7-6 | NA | TGTGCCAGCAGCTTAGCGTCGACAGGCTCCTACAATGAGCAGTTCTTC | CASSLASTGSYNEQFF
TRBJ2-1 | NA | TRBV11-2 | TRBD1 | TGTGCCAGCAGCTTAGGAGGGAGACAGGGGCCCAATGAGCAGTTCTTC | CASSLGGRQGPNEQFF
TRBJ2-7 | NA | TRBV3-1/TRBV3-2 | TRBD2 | TGTGCCAGCAGCCAAGAAGTCCTAGCGGGGTCCTACGAGCAGTACTTC | CASSQEVLAGSYEQYF
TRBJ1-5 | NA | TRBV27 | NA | TGTGCCAGCAGTACAGGACAGACCTTCAGGCCCCAGCATTTT | CASSTGQTFRPQHF
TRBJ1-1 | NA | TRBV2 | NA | TGTGCCAGCAGTGAGGGGCAGGGGTATGCGGACACTGAAGCTTTCTTT | CASSEGQGYADTEAFF
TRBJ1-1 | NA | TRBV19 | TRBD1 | TGTGCCAGTAGTATGCGGCAGGGGGCGACGATGAACACTGAAGCTTTCTTT | CASSMRQGATMNTEAFF
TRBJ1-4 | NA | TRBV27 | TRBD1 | TGTGCCAGCAGTTCCAGGGGGGCTAATGAAAAACTGTTTTTT | CASSSRGANEKLFF
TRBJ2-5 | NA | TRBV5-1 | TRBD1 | TGCGCCAGCAGCCTGGGACAGGGGCAAGAGACCCAGTACTTC | CASSLGQGQETQYF
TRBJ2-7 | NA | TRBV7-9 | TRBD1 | TGTGCCAGCAGTCATCCAGGGGGCGAGCAGTACTTC | CASSHPGGEQYF
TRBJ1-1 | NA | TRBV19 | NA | TGTGCCAGTAGTATTCTGGGCAGGGGCACTGAAGCTTTCTTT | CASSILGRGTEAFF